This T cell receptor (beta chain) was recorded in a study of CD4 T cell repertoires in COVID-19. Study as a whole: Relabeled CFSE-low cells, IL-2-expanded for under eleven days, met spikes from other coronaviruses. Findings and limits, study-wide: SARS-CoV and/or HKU1 spike cultures shared between roughly 6 and 28% of SARS-CoV-2 clonotypes.

The CDR3 runs 15 residues. Germline V CDR1 and CDR2: SGHVS, FQNEAQ. J gave up 4 bases and V 6 bases, and 8 bases lay outside the gene matches. Sequencing was done directly on freshly isolated, uncultured memory T cells. Worth noting for this clone: What it recognizes is unknown.

Some clones are missing from TCRdb's copy, which holds only in-frame ones; the method was immunoSEQ multiplex PCR. The table records about 24,000 clones, about 93% of them present only once. The chain has TRBV7-8 and TRBJ2-3; TRBD2 matches at 9 bases. This clonotype originated in a human donor who had COVID-19. This sample comprised circulating follicular helper CD4+ T cells (cTfh) from blood, obtained before the COVID-19 pandemic. The chain's CDR3 is CASRRGGAEADTQYF. DNA of the CDR3: TGTGCCAGCAGACGCGGGGGGGCCGAGGCAGATACGCAGTATTTT.